The next 15 T cell receptor beta chains were all read from a single sample in a study of monozygotic twins with inflammatory bowel disease. No DNA is given; TCRdb re-called the 5' RACE reads and lists each CDR3 protein once. Recorded for this sample: about 130,000 distinct CDR3 sequences. The sample comprised blood. These TCRs come from a human donor with ulcerative colitis or Crohn's disease, or a healthy co-twin of an affected twin (not recorded which).

The V and J genes are TRBV4-3 and TRBJ1-5; TCRdb calls TRBD1, which cannot be checked without DNA. This CDR3 comprises 15 residues. Germline V CDR1 and CDR2: LGHNA, YSLEER. CDR3 region: CASSQDRQGRFPQHF.

The chain's CDR3 is CASSLSGTSEYNEQFF. The V and J genes are TRBV18 and TRBJ2-1; checking the TCRdb D call of TRBD2 is not possible without DNA. The CDR3 runs 16 residues. Germline assignment: CDR1 KGHSH and CDR2 LQKENI.

The chain recombines TRBV24-1 with TRBJ2-7; absent DNA, TCRdb's TRBD1 call cannot be checked. In germline, CDR1 is KGHDR, CDR2 SFDVKD. The CDR3 length is 15 residues. CDR3 region: CATSDSMDRDYEQYF.

The chain couples TRBV9 to TRBJ1-1; TCRdb reports TRBD1, a call that lacks DNA to check it against. The CDR3 has 15 residues. The germline gives CDR1 SGDLS, CDR2 YYNGEE. CDR3 loop: CASSVQGLRGTEAFF. Full variable domain (rest looked up from reference TRBV9 and TRBJ1-1): DSGVTQTPKHLITATGQRVTLRCSPRSGDLSVYWYQQSLDQGLQFLIQYYNGEERAKGNILERFSAQQFPDLHSELNLSSLELGDSALYFCASSVQGLRGTEAFFGQGTRLTVV.

The chain is built from TRBV20-1 and TRBJ2-1; the TRBD2 assignment by TCRdb is unverifiable without DNA. This CDR3 is built from 16 residues. CDR1 and CDR2 (germline): DFQATT, SNEGSKA (reference sequence). CDR3 sequence: CSARDLAGTSGNEQFF.

The CDR3 here is CASSSQRGAGKTYEQYF. The rearrangement uses TRBV7-9 and TRBJ2-7; the TCRdb D gene call, TRBD2, has no DNA to confirm it. Looked up from germline, CDR1 is SEHNR and CDR2 is FQNEAQ (reference sequence). The CDR3 runs to 17 residues.

The chain combines TRBV12-3 or TRBV12-4 with TRBJ1-1. This CDR3 is 15 amino acids long. The chain's CDR3 is CASSSTRALTAEAFF.

The chain has TRBV12-3 or TRBV12-4 and TRBJ2-1; the D gene TCRdb calls, TRBD1, cannot be checked with no DNA. This CDR3 region has 15 residues. This CDR3 reads CASSRGTGGAYEQFF.

The chain carries TRBV9 and TRBJ1-2; the TRBD1 assignment by TCRdb is unverifiable without DNA. The CDR3 totals 13 residues. Germline V CDR1 and CDR2: SGDLS, YYNGEE. CDR3 region: CASSGTGRYGYTF. Variable domain in full (rest from reference TRBV9 and TRBJ1-2): DSGVTQTPKHLITATGQRVTLRCSPRSGDLSVYWYQQSLDQGLQFLIQYYNGEERAKGNILERFSAQQFPDLHSELNLSSLELGDSALYFCASSGTGRYGYTFGSGTRLTVV.

This sequence joins TRBV20-1 and TRBJ2-7; TCRdb calls TRBD1, which cannot be checked without DNA. CDR1 and CDR2 (germline): DFQATT, SNEGSKA (reference sequence). This CDR3 has 15 residues. The CDR3 is CSARDPDRVSYEQYF.

CDR3 sequence: CASSYRDPGELFF. V and J are TRBV6-6 and TRBJ2-2. CDR3 length equals 13 residues. Germline lookup yields CDR1 MNHNY and CDR2 SVGAGI (reference sequence).

The chain joins TRBV5-1 to TRBJ1-1; TCRdb lists TRBD1, though no DNA is available to test this call. CDR1 and CDR2 from the germline V gene are SGHRS and YFSETQ. The CDR3 consists of 13 residues. This chain's CDR3 is CASSLGQDTEAFF.

V gene TRBV13 combines with J gene TRBJ1-5; TCRdb's D call of TRBD1 is untestable without DNA. CDR3 length: 15 residues. CDR1 and CDR2 from the germline V gene are PRHDT and FYEKMQ (reference sequence). The CDR3 sequence is CASSLTGVEGQPQHF.

The chain carries TRBV29-1 and TRBJ2-7; the D call of TRBD1 rests on TCRdb alone, since no DNA is present to check it. The CDR3 is made up of 12 amino acids. CDR1 is SQVTM, CDR2 ANQGSEA, per germline. CDR3 protein: CSAATYSYEQYF.

CDR3 loop: CASSLRGVNEKLFF. The chain uses TRBV27 and TRBJ1-4; the D gene TCRdb calls, TRBD1, cannot be checked with no DNA. The CDR3 has 14 amino acids. Germline lookup yields CDR1 MNHEY and CDR2 SMNVEV (reference sequence).